These 9 T cell receptor beta chains share one sample of origin, sequenced in a study of identical twins. A single record per CDR3 protein comes from TCRdb applying MiXCR to the 5' RACE reads. The sample holds 200,000 to 250,000 distinct CDR3 sequences, roughly 7% seen once. These data are also associated with another study on yellow fever vaccine responses in identical twins.

The source material was memory (CD45RO+) T cells sorted from blood. These receptors originate from a woman in her late teens or twenties in good health.

This clonotype was detected ten times or more. The rearrangement uses TRBV15 and TRBJ1-2, with D perhaps matching TRBD1 (5 bases). CDR3 length: 15 amino acids. Trimming took off 5 bases at V and 1 base at J, with 14 bases between the two ends. Germline V gene data show CDR1 as LNHNV and CDR2 as YYDKDF (reference sequence). The CDR3 sequence: CATSERDFLNYGYTF. DNA of the CDR3: TGTGCCACCAGCGAAAGGGACTTTCTTAACTATGGCTACACCTTC.

The chain has TRBV9 and TRBJ2-3; maybe TRBD2 (6 bases). Trimming pared 0 bases from V and 2 bases from J, leaving 13 bases between. The germline V gene encodes CDR1 SGDLS and CDR2 YYNGEE. CDR3 length equals 16 residues. CDR3 sequence: CASSVAGLRNTDTQYF. The CDR3 bases are TGTGCCAGCAGCGTAGCAGGACTACGGAACACAGATACGCAGTATTTT.

The sample holds a few counts of this clonotype. V usage is TRBV20-1 and J usage is TRBJ2-7; perhaps D is TRBD1 or TRBD2 (5 bases each). Trimming took 5 bases from V and 6 from J, leaving 17 bases between them. This CDR3 has 13 residues. The germline gives CDR1 DFQATT, CDR2 SNEGSKA (reference sequence). The CDR3 loop is CSAPLPGRFEQYF. Written as DNA, the CDR3 is TGCAGTGCTCCCCTCCCGGGGCGGTTCGAGCAGTACTTC.

This clonotype was seen many times. The chain is built from TRBV5-1 and TRBJ2-2; 10 bases match TRBD2. In germline, CDR1 is SGHRS, CDR2 YFSETQ. With 3 bases clipped from V and 2 bases from J, the junction kept 4 bases outside the gene matches. The CDR3 extends over 16 amino acids. The DNA of the CDR3 is TGCGCCAGCAGCTCTAGCGGGAGATCCAACACCGGGGAGCTGTTTTTT. Translated: CASSSSGRSNTGELFF. The whole variable domain, filled in from reference TRBV5-1 and TRBJ2-2, reads KAGVTQTPRYLIKTRGQQVTLSCSPISGHRSVSWYQQTPGQGLQFLFEYFSETQRNKGNFPGRFSGRQFSNSRSEMNVSTLELGDSALYLCASSSSGRSNTGELFFGEGSRLTVL.

V usage is TRBV12-3 or TRBV12-4 and J usage is TRBJ1-1; D is unclear. Between the trimmed V and J ends, which lost 10 bases and 4 bases, there was a span of 13 bases. The CDR3 spans 12 residues. The CDR3 DNA reads as TGTGCCACGAAGGACTTGATCACTGAAGCTTTCTTT. Its translation: CATKDLITEAFF.

The chain recombines TRBV3-1 with TRBJ2-1, with 11 bases matching TRBD2. V lost 11 bases and J lost 8; bases outside the gene matches: 26. Germline CDR1 is LGHDT and CDR2 is YNNKEL (reference sequence). This CDR3 is 19 amino acids long. The CDR3 DNA is TGTGCCTCCAGCCAAGATGTCCCTTTACTAGCGGGAGCACCCCATGAGCAGTTCTTC. It specifies CASSQDVPLLAGAPHEQFF.

Turning to this clonotype: At one end the junction does not follow the germline gene, possibly because of a read error. This chain joins TRBV5-1 and TRBJ2-3; D may be TRBD1 or TRBD2 (5 bases each). This CDR3 has 15 amino acids. Germline V gives CDR1 SGHRS, CDR2 YFSETQ. The DNA for the CDR3 is TGCCCCAGCAGCTTGGTGGGGGAAAACACAGATACGCAGTATTTT. Translation: CPSSLVGENTDTQYF.

This clonotype was observed a few times. The chain couples TRBV5-1 to TRBJ2-1; either TRBD1 or TRBD2 may supply D (5 bases each). Germline loops: CDR1 SGHRS, CDR2 YFSETQ. The germline V and J ends were trimmed by 0 bases and 5 bases, with 12 bases remaining between them. The CDR3 contains 15 residues. The CDR3 spells CASSLVLGPNNEQFF. The CDR3 nucleotides read TGCGCCAGCAGCTTGGTCCTGGGACCAAACAATGAGCAGTTCTTC.

The V gene is TRBV29-1, the J gene TRBJ2-2; tentatively, D is TRBD1 (5 bases). CDR3 length equals 16 residues. Trimming removed 3 bases from V and 5 bases from J, with 19 bases in between. The germline gives CDR1 SQVTM, CDR2 ANQGSEA. CDR3 sequence: CSVESPGIVGTGELFF. The CDR3 region has the DNA TGCAGCGTTGAGAGCCCAGGGATAGTAGGTACCGGGGAGCTGTTTTTT.